This TCR beta chain was recovered during a study of siplizumab effects on memory and regulatory T cells. Study-level information: Without drug or with siplizumab at around 1 ug/mL, mixed lymphocyte reactions were set up in pairs.

On this clone: The target antigen is unknown.

Responder and stimulator cells in the mixed lymphocyte reaction were cultured together for more than 5 days at 37°C. Responder PBMCs were stained with CFSE, stimulator PBMCs were tagged with Violet Dye, and the populations were combined 1:1. Germline values: CDR1 MNHNS, CDR2 SASEGT. The CDR3 contains 13 residues. V lost 8 bases, J lost 2 bases, and 11 bases lay in between. Study findings and constraints: Siplizumab led to significantly less abundant alloreactive sequences that could be traced back to unstimulated CD4+ memory cells. Sequences below about 10^-5 frequency were poorly captured. As a result, only a minor fraction of alloreactive clones mapped to unstimulated subsets.

Profiled with immunoSEQ multiplex PCR; TCRdb holds only in-frame clones, not every one. The sample holds around 3,500 clones, around 55% seen once. This clonotype was sampled from a human donor in good health; the cells came from an allogeneic mixed lymphocyte reaction. Some clones in this sample may be carry-over from other donors' samples. Sequenced sample: CFSE-low (dividing) CD8+ T cells sorted from an allogeneic mixed lymphocyte reaction. The genes are TRBV6-1 and TRBJ2-3; D may be TRBD2 (5 bases). The CDR3 reads CASRTDYTDTQYF. Written as DNA, the CDR3 is TGTGCCAGCCGAACAGACTACACAGATACGCAGTATTTT.